Sequencing of this TCR beta chain was carried out in a study of CD8 T cells in Susac syndrome. Whole-study context: Clinically active disease was present in six of the sequenced Susac syndrome patients. Roughly eight of these patients were in remission. Points from the study as a whole: The study recognized that the number of individuals in its TCR sequencing and HLA analysis was relatively small.

CD8+ and CD4+ T cells taken from blood had their TCR beta sequenced. A word on this clonotype: The antigen is undetermined.

The V gene's germline CDR1 is GTSNPN and CDR2 SVGIG (reference sequence). J gave up 1 base and V 4 bases, and 1 base lay outside the gene matches. The CDR3 sequence is 14 residues long. Reverse transcription used roughly 0.45 to 1 ug RNA and random hexamers. With immunoSEQ multiplex PCR, TCR beta CDR3 was amplified across 54 Vbeta and 13 Jbeta. TCRdb processed the immunoSEQ multiplex PCR reads anew with MiXCR; each CDR3 protein has one entry. The table records about 120,000 distinct CDR3 sequences, just under 95% of them present only once. The V and J genes are TRBV30 and TRBJ2-3; 11 nucleotides match TRBD2. Sequencing input: CD8+ T cells from PBMCs. This TCR was recovered from a human donor with Susac syndrome. The CDR3 DNA reads as TGTGCCTGGATACTAGCGGGGGGCACAGATACGCAGTATTTT. Its translation: CAWILAGGTDTQYF.